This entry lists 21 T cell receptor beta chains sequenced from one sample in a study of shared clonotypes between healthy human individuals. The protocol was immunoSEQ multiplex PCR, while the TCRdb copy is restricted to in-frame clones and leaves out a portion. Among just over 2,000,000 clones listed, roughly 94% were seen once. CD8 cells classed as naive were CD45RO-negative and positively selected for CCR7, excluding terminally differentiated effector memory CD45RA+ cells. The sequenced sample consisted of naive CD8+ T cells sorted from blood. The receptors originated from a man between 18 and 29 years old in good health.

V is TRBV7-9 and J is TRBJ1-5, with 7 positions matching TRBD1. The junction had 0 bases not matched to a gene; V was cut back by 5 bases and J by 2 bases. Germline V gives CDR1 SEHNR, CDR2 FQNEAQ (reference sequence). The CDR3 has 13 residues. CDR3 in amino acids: CASSGQGNQPQHF. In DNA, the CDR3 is TGTGCCAGCAGCGGACAGGGCAATCAGCCCCAGCATTTT.

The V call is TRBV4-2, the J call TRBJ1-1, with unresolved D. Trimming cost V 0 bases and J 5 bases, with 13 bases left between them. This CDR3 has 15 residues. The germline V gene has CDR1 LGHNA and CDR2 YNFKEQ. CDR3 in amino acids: CASSQEQAEPTEAFF. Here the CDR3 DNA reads TGTGCCAGCAGCCAAGAGCAAGCGGAGCCGACTGAAGCTTTCTTT.

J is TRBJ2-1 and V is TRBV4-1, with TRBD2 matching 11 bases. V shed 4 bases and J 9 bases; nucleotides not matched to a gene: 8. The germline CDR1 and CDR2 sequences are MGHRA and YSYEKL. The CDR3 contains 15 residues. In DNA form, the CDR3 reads TGCGCCAGCAGCCCCACTAGCGGGAGTGAGGGTGAGCAGTTCTTC. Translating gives CASSPTSGSEGEQFF.

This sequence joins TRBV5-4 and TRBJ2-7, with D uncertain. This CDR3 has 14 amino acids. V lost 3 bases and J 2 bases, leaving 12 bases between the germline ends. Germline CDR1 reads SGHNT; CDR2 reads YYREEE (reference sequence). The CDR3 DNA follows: TGTGCCAGCAGCTCTCCAGGTCACACCTACGAGCAGTACTTC. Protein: CASSSPGHTYEQYF. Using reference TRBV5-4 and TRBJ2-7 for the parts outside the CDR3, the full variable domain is ETGVTQSPTHLIKTRGQQVTLRCSSQSGHNTVSWYQQALGQGPQFIFQYYREEENGRGNFPPRFSGLQFPNYSSELNVNALELDDSALYLCASSSPGHTYEQYFGPGTRLTVT.

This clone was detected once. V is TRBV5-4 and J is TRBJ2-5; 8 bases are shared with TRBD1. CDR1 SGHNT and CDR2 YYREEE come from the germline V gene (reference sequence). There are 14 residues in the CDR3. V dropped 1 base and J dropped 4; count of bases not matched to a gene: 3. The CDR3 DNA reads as TGTGCCAGCAGCTTGCCAGGGGGCGTAGAGACCCAGTACTTC. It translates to CASSLPGGVETQYF.

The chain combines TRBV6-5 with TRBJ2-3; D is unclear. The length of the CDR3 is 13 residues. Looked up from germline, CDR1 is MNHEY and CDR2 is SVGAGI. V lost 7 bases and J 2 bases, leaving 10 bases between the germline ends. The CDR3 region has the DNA TGTGCCAGCACCACAACTCACACAGATACGCAGTATTTT. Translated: CASTTTHTDTQYF.

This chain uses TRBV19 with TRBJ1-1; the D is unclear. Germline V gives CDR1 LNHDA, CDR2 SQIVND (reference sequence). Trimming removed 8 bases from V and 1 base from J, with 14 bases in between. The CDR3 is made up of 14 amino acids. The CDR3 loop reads CASYSSVENTEAFF. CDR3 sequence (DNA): TGTGCCAGTTATTCCTCCGTGGAGAACACTGAAGCTTTCTTT.

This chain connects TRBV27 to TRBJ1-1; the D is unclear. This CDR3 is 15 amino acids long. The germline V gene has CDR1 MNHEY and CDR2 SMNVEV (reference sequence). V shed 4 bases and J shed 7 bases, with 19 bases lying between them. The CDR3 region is CASSSRAKSRIEAFF. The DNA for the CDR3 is TGTGCCAGCAGTTCACGGGCCAAATCGAGGATTGAAGCTTTCTTT.

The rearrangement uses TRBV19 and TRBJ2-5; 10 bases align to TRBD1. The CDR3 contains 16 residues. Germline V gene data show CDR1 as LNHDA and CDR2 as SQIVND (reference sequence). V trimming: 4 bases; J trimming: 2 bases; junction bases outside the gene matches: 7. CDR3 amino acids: CASSSRTGGGQETQYF. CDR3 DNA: TGTGCCAGTAGTAGCCGGACAGGGGGGGGTCAAGAGACCCAGTACTTC. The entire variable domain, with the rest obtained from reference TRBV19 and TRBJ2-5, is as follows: DGGITQSPKYLFRKEGQNVTLSCEQNLNHDAMYWYRQDPGQGLRLIYYSQIVNDFQKGDIAEGYSVSREKKESFPLTVTSAQKNPTAFYLCASSSRTGGGQETQYFGPGTRLLVL.

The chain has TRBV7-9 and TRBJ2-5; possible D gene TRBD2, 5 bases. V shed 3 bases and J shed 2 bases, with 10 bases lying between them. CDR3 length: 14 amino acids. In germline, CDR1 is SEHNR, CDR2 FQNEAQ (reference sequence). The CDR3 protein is CASSFEGLQETQYF. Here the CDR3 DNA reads TGTGCCAGCAGCTTCGAGGGATTACAAGAGACCCAGTACTTC.

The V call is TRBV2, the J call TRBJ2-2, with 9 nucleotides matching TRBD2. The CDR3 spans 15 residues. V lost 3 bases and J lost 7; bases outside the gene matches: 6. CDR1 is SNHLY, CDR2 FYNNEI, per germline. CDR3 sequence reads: CASSDEASGNGELFF. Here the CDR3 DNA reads TGTGCCAGCAGTGATGAGGCTAGCGGGAACGGGGAGCTGTTTTTT.

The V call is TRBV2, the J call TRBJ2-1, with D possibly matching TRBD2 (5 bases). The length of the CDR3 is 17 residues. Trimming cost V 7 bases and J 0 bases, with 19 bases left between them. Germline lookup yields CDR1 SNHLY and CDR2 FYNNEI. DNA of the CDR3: TGTGCCAGCAAAACGACCGGATGGGAGAGCTCCTACAATGAGCAGTTCTTC. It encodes CASKTTGWESSYNEQFF.

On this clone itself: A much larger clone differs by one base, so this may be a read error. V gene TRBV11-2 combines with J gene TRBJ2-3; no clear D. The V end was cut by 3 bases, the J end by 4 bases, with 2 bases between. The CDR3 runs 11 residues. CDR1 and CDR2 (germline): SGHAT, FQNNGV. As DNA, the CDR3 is TGTGCCAGCAGCTTCCCAGATACGCAGTATTTT. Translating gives CASSFPDTQYF.

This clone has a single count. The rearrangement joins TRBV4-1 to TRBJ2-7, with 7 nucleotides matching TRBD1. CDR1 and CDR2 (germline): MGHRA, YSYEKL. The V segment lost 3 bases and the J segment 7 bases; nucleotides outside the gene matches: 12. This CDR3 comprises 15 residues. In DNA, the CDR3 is TGCGCCAGCAGCCAGGGGGTGGGGACAGTATGGGAGCAGTACTTC. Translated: CASSQGVGTVWEQYF.

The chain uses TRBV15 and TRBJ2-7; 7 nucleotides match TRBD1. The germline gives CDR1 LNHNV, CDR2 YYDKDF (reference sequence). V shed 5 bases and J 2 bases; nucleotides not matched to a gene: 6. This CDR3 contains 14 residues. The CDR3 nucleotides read TGTGCCACCAGCTCGACAGGGCTTACCTACGAGCAGTACTTC. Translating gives CATSSTGLTYEQYF. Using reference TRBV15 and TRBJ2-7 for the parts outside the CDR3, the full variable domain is DAMVIQNPRYQVTQFGKPVTLSCSQTLNHNVMYWYQQKSSQAPKLLFHYYDKDFNNEADTPDNFQSRRPNTSFCFLDIRSPGLGDTAMYLCATSSTGLTYEQYFGPGTRLTVT.

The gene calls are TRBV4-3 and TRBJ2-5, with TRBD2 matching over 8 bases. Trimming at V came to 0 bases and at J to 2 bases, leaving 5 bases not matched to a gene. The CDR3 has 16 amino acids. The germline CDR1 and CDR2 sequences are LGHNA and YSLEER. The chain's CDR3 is CASSQDGTSRQETQYF. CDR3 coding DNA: TGCGCCAGCAGCCAAGATGGGACTAGTCGACAAGAGACCCAGTACTTC.

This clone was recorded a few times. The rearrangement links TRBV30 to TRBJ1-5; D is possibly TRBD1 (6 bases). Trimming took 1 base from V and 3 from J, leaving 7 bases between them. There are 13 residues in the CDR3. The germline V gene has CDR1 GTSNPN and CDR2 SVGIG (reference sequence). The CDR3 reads CAWSGTVNQPQHF. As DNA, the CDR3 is TGTGCCTGGAGTGGGACAGTCAATCAGCCCCAGCATTTT.

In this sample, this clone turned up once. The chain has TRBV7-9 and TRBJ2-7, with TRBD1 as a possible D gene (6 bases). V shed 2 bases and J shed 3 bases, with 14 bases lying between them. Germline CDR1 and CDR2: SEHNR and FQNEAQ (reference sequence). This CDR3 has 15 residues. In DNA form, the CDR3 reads TGTGCCAGCAGCTTACCTACTCAGGGACACTACGAGCAGTACTTC. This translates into CASSLPTQGHYEQYF.

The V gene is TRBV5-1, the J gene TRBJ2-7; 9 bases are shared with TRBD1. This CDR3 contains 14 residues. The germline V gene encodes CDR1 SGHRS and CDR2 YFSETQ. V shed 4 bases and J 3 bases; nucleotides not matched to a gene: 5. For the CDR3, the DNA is TGCGCCAGCAGCAAAACGGGACAGGGCTACGAGCAGTACTTC. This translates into CASSKTGQGYEQYF.

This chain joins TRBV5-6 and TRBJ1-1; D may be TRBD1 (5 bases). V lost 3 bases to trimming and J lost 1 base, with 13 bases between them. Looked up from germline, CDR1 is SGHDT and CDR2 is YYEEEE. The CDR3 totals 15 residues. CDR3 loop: CASSYPTETNTEAFF. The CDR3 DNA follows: TGTGCCAGCAGCTACCCGACAGAGACGAACACTGAAGCTTTCTTT.

CDR3 protein: CASSVATYGGDTGELFF. The CDR3 region has the DNA TGTGCCAGCAGCGTAGCTACGTACGGGGGAGACACCGGGGAGCTGTTTTTT. The V and J genes are TRBV9 and TRBJ2-2, with TRBD2 as a possible D gene (6 bases). V was shortened by 0 bases and J by 3 bases, with 15 bases between the two germline ends. CDR3 length equals 17 residues. Germline values: CDR1 SGDLS, CDR2 YYNGEE.